This record covers a single TCR beta chain. At one end the junction does not follow the germline gene, possibly because of a read error. Sample-barcoded 5' priming and a J-beta primer mix drove a second PCR of 7 to 11 cycles. One entry per CDR3 protein, called by TCRdb with MiXCR from the 5' RACE reads. The data contain fewer than 1,200,000 distinct CDR3 sequences, 20% to 25% of them singletons. The length of the CDR3 is 14 residues. Per germline, CDR1 SEHNR and CDR2 FQNEAQ (reference sequence). This record belongs to a study of blood T cells in healthy people across ages. The same sample was also studied in work on T cells of mothers and their children.

This clonotype was sampled from a girl aged 2 to 9 in good health. V usage is TRBV7-9 and J usage is TRBJ2-5, with D unresolved. With the DNA end fitting TRBJ2-1 better, the J assignment may be wrong. Sequencing was performed on blood. CDR3 nucleotide sequence: TGTGCCAGCAGCCAGGCCGCCTCCCACAATGAGCAGTTCTTC. It codes for CASSQAASHNEQFF.